These 20 T cell receptor beta chains were sequenced from one sample in a study of control samples from healthy donors and cancer patients. Sequenced by immunoSEQ multiplex PCR; TCRdb stores in-frame clones only, minus some. The profile covers 170,000 or so clones, with roughly 93% appearing a single time and over 1.1% taken by the ten largest. Sequenced input: blood. All receptors come from a man aged 18 to 35 in good health.

The rearrangement uses TRBV3-1 (or the pseudogene TRBV3-2) and TRBJ1-1, with 12 bases fitting TRBD1. Germline V gene sequence: CDR1 LGHDT, CDR2 YNNKEL (reference sequence). The CDR3 runs 15 residues. After removal of 4 bases from V and 5 bases from J, the junction contained 5 bases not matched to a gene. CDR3 sequence reads: CASSRVGQGATEAFF. The CDR3 bases are TGTGCCAGCAGCCGAGTGGGACAGGGGGCTACTGAAGCTTTCTTT.

The V call is TRBV10-2, the J call TRBJ1-1; tentative D call: TRBD1 (6 bases). In germline, CDR1 is WSHSY, CDR2 SAAADI. This CDR3 contains 16 residues. Trimming pared 6 bases from V and 4 bases from J, leaving 21 bases between. CDR3 in DNA: TGCGCCAGCAGGGGGACACAGGGACCACCGCGCACTGAAGCTTTCTTT. Translating it yields CASRGTQGPPRTEAFF.

V usage is TRBV3-1 (or the pseudogene TRBV3-2) and J usage is TRBJ2-1, with 7 positions matching TRBD1. In germline, CDR1 is LGHDT, CDR2 YNNKEL (reference sequence). The CDR3 sequence is 15 residues long. Trimming removed 5 bases from V and 3 bases from J; junction bases left unmatched: 7. The CDR3 reads CASSLRQGHYNEQFF. CDR3 nucleotides: TGTGCCAGCAGCTTAAGACAGGGCCACTACAATGAGCAGTTCTTC.

The chain recombines TRBV5-1 with TRBJ1-2; tentative D call: TRBD1 (5 bases). Trimming pared 0 bases from V and 8 bases from J, leaving 11 bases between. Germline assignment: CDR1 SGHRS and CDR2 YFSETQ. The CDR3 has 13 amino acids. DNA of the CDR3: TGCGCCAGCAGCTTGGCGGGGGTGGAAGGCTACACCTTC. It is translated as CASSLAGVEGYTF. Drawing the rest from reference TRBV5-1 and TRBJ1-2, the complete variable domain is KAGVTQTPRYLIKTRGQQVTLSCSPISGHRSVSWYQQTPGQGLQFLFEYFSETQRNKGNFPGRFSGRQFSNSRSEMNVSTLELGDSALYLCASSLAGVEGYTFGSGTRLTVV.

This chain connects TRBV29-1 to TRBJ1-2; TRBD1 aligns across 11 bases. Germline assignment: CDR1 SQVTM and CDR2 ANQGSEA. The CDR3 consists of 17 residues. Trimming at V came to 5 bases and at J to 5 bases, leaving 16 bases not matched to a gene. In DNA form, the CDR3 reads TGCAGCGTTTTAGGTCATCAGGACAGGGGGCTAGAGTATGGCTACACCTTC. It encodes CSVLGHQDRGLEYGYTF.

V is TRBV7-9 and J is TRBJ2-7; D not resolved. This CDR3 contains 13 residues. The germline gives CDR1 SEHNR, CDR2 FQNEAQ (reference sequence). The ends were cut back, 5 bases at V and 4 bases at J, with 12 bases in the middle. In DNA form, the CDR3 reads TGTGCCAGCAGCCCGCCCGGGTCTTACGAGCAGTACTTC. This encodes CASSPPGSYEQYF.

This clone has just one count. Here the CDR3 reads CASGPGQGKVITEAFF. CDR3 in DNA: TGTGCCAGCGGGCCCGGACAGGGTAAAGTGATCACTGAAGCTTTCTTT. V gene TRBV7-9 combines with J gene TRBJ1-1; 8 nucleotides line up with TRBD1. V lost 8 bases to trimming and J lost 4 bases; unmatched junction nucleotides: 15. Germline CDR1 reads SEHNR; CDR2 reads FQNEAQ (reference sequence). The CDR3 covers 16 residues. The full variable domain, in which reference TRBV7-9 and TRBJ1-1 provide the parts outside the CDR3, is DTGVSQNPRHKITKRGQNVTFRCDPISEHNRLYWYRQTLGQGPEFLTYFQNEAQLEKSRLLSDRFSAERPKGSFSTLEIQRTEQGDSAMYLCASGPGQGKVITEAFFGQGTRLTVV.

This clone appeared once. The CDR3 sequence: CASSTGTSSTDTQYF. CDR3 coding DNA: TGTGCCAGCAGTACCGGGACGTCTAGCACAGATACGCAGTATTTT. The chain links TRBV6-5 to TRBJ2-3; either TRBD1 or TRBD2 may supply D (5 bases each). The CDR3 has 15 amino acids. Trimming pared 5 bases from V and 0 bases from J, leaving 12 bases between. Germline loops: CDR1 MNHEY, CDR2 SVGAGI.

The rearrangement joins TRBV5-6 to TRBJ2-1, with a weak D call TRBD2 (5 bases). V lost 2 bases and J lost 5, with 11 bases in between. The CDR3 is made up of 14 amino acids. Germline V gene data show CDR1 as SGHDT and CDR2 as YYEEEE. The DNA for the CDR3 is TGTGCCAGCAGCTTTGATCGAGGGCACAATGAGCAGTTCTTC. Its protein is CASSFDRGHNEQFF.

The chain has TRBV13 and TRBJ2-7; tentatively, D is TRBD1 or TRBD2 (5 bases each). Germline V CDR1 and CDR2: PRHDT, FYEKMQ (reference sequence). The CDR3 consists of 15 residues. Trimming shortened V by 7 bases and J by 4 bases, and 20 bases separated the two germline ends. The CDR3: CASTSGTRRPYEQYF. The CDR3 nucleotides read TGTGCCAGCACCTCAGGGACGCGGAGGCCTTACGAGCAGTACTTC.

J is TRBJ2-3 and V is TRBV2; 12 bases line up with TRBD2. This CDR3 has 16 amino acids. The V gene's germline CDR1 is SNHLY and CDR2 FYNNEI. Trimming at V came to 6 bases and at J to 1 base, leaving 5 bases not matched to a gene. CDR3 sequence reads: CASSRWTSGGTDTQYF. The CDR3, as DNA: TGTGCCAGCAGCCGCTGGACTAGCGGGGGCACAGATACGCAGTATTTT.

The V gene is TRBV6-5, the J gene TRBJ2-2; D is unresolved. CDR3 length equals 15 residues. CDR1 is MNHEY and CDR2 is SVGAGI in the germline V gene. V lost 7 bases, J lost 1 base, and 13 bases lay in between. DNA of the CDR3: TGTGCCAGCAAGGTCTGGAGTCAGAACACCGGGGAGCTGTTTTTT. Translated: CASKVWSQNTGELFF.

The chain has TRBV2 and TRBJ2-7, with D possibly being TRBD2 (6 bases). The ends were cut back, 5 bases at V and 7 bases at J, with 12 bases in the middle. The CDR3 is made up of 12 amino acids. Germline CDR1 reads SNHLY; CDR2 reads FYNNEI. CDR3 coding DNA: TGTGCCAGCAGTTCGGGGGAGCGAGAGCAGTACTTC. Its translation is CASSSGEREQYF.

A word on this clone: The sample has other DNA sequences that encode this CDR3 too. This chain uses TRBV6-5 with TRBJ1-2; D unclear. The V gene lost 6 bases and the J gene lost 8 bases, with 13 bases spanning the gap. The CDR3 has 12 residues. CDR1 and CDR2 from the germline V gene are MNHEY and SVGAGI. This chain's CDR3 is CASSYVGGGYTF. The CDR3 DNA reads TGTGCCAGCAGCTACGTGGGTGGGGGCTACACCTTC.

The chain recombines TRBV19 with TRBJ2-3, with 12 positions matching TRBD2. The CDR3 length is 16 residues. The trim removed 3 bases at V and 1 base at J, leaving 2 bases unmatched. The V gene's germline CDR1 is LNHDA and CDR2 SQIVND (reference sequence). CDR3 sequence reads: CASSIRTSGGTDTQYF. The CDR3 DNA is TGTGCCAGTAGTATTAGGACTAGCGGGGGCACAGATACGCAGTATTTT.

The chain joins TRBV24-1 to TRBJ2-1; unclear D gene. The CDR3 sequence is 13 residues long. V was shortened by 3 bases and J by 6 bases, with 8 bases between the two germline ends. Germline V lookup: CDR1 KGHDR, CDR2 SFDVKD. CDR3 in DNA: TGTGCCACCAGTGATGGACGGTTCAATGAGCAGTTCTTC. Protein product: CATSDGRFNEQFF.

V is TRBV7-9 and J is TRBJ2-6; 9 nucleotides line up with TRBD1. With V trimmed by 4 bases and J by 9 bases, 4 bases remained unmatched. Germline assignment: CDR1 SEHNR and CDR2 FQNEAQ (reference sequence). This CDR3 is 14 amino acids long. As DNA, the CDR3 is TGTGCCAGCAGCTCTGTGGACAGGGGCAACGTCCTGACTTTC. Encoded protein: CASSSVDRGNVLTF.

The chain employs TRBV2 and TRBJ2-7; D remains ambiguous. The V and J ends lost 6 bases and 4 bases respectively, with 10 bases between them. The CDR3 loop spans 12 amino acids. Germline-derived CDR1 and CDR2 are SNHLY and FYNNEI. CDR3 bases: TGTGCCAGCAGGAAAGACACATACGAGCAGTACTTC. As protein: CASRKDTYEQYF.

The gene calls are TRBV24-1 and TRBJ2-1, with D possibly called TRBD1 or TRBD2 (5 bases each). Germline V gives CDR1 KGHDR, CDR2 SFDVKD. The CDR3 covers 13 residues. Between the trimmed V and J ends, which lost 1 base and 6 bases, there was a span of 6 bases. Here the CDR3 DNA reads TGTGCCACCAGTGATTTTGGGGGCAATGAGCAGTTCTTC. Amino acid sequence: CATSDFGGNEQFF.

The chain links TRBV19 to TRBJ1-4; TRBD1 is a possible D gene (5 bases). The CDR3 spans 16 residues. The germline CDR1 and CDR2 sequences are LNHDA and SQIVND (reference sequence). Trimming stripped 3 bases from V and 5 bases from J, with 16 bases between. The CDR3 here is CASSIIRRGRNEKLFF. Here the CDR3 DNA reads TGTGCCAGTAGTATCATTCGACGGGGACGGAATGAAAAACTGTTTTTT.